The 12 T cell receptor beta chains reported below all come from one sample, sequenced in a study of shared T cell receptors in the human thymus (dated by TCRdb to the early 2020s). The library was built by means of the immunoSEQ multiplex PCR assay. What TCRdb holds here is the immuneACCESS table cut down to in-frame rearrangements. Part of the clones is not present; checked against another copy, under half of the missing clones reflect an unresolved V gene, and the others are unexplained. Counted in this sample were 720,000 or so clones; roughly 85% of them appeared once. Clones ranked in the top ten supply approximately 0.01% of the sample. These data were likewise used in another study, on human thymus T cells.

The sample comprised thymocytes. These receptors were taken from a girl under three years old with a congenital heart defect. Donor details come from another sample of the same person, matched by shared clones.

This chain connects TRBV6-5 to TRBJ1-1, with TRBD1 as a possible D gene (5 bases). In germline, CDR1 is MNHEY, CDR2 SVGAGI. This CDR3 is built from 14 residues. V gave up 3 bases and J gave up 2 bases, with 10 bases separating them. The CDR3 spells CASSYWGVNTEAFF. CDR3 in DNA: TGTGCCAGCAGTTATTGGGGGGTCAACACTGAAGCTTTCTTT.

The chain recombines TRBV27 with TRBJ2-7; D is possibly TRBD2 (5 bases). V was trimmed by 5 bases and J by 5 bases, leaving 25 bases between them. This CDR3 comprises 17 residues. Looked up from germline, CDR1 is MNHEY and CDR2 is SMNVEV (reference sequence). The CDR3 bases are TGTGCCAGCAGTCCCTCCCCCGAGGGTAGCAAGGCCGACGAGCAGTACTTC. It encodes CASSPSPEGSKADEQYF.

The chain carries TRBV19 and TRBJ1-5; D ambiguous. Germline V gives CDR1 LNHDA, CDR2 SQIVND (reference sequence). The CDR3 contains 14 residues. The V and J ends lost 4 bases and 7 bases respectively, with 14 bases between them. The CDR3 sequence is CASSNNPSGQPQHF. CDR3 coding DNA: TGTGCCAGTAGTAATAACCCCTCGGGGCAGCCCCAGCATTTT.

V is TRBV11-2 and J is TRBJ2-7; D ambiguous. Per germline, CDR1 SGHAT and CDR2 FQNNGV. The length of the CDR3 is 13 residues. The V and J ends lost 3 bases and 4 bases respectively, with 10 bases between them. The CDR3 protein is CASSLTGWYEQYF. The CDR3 DNA follows: TGTGCCAGCAGCTTGACGGGTTGGTACGAGCAGTACTTC.

The gene calls are TRBV6-6 and TRBJ1-2; D possibly corresponds to TRBD1 (6 bases). V was pared by 2 bases and J by 10 bases, with 20 bases between. Germline V lookup: CDR1 MNHNY, CDR2 SVGAGI (reference sequence). The CDR3 spans 15 residues. As DNA, the CDR3 is TGTGCCAGCAGTTACGGGCCATCGGGGGGCGGGAACTACACCTTC. Translating gives CASSYGPSGGGNYTF.

J is TRBJ2-7 and V is TRBV30, with 11 bases fitting TRBD2. V was clipped by 2 bases and J by 7 bases; unmatched bases: 16. CDR1 and CDR2 (germline): GTSNPN, SVGIG (reference sequence). The CDR3 spans 17 residues. This chain's CDR3 is CAWSPTRSGGVLGEQYF. CDR3 coding DNA: TGTGCCTGGAGTCCCACCCGTAGCGGGGGGGTATTGGGGGAGCAGTACTTC.

The gene calls are TRBV5-8 and TRBJ1-3; 7 bases line up with TRBD1. Germline CDR1 is SGHTS and CDR2 is YDEGEE. V dropped 4 bases and J dropped 0; count of bases not matched to a gene: 4. The length of the CDR3 is 15 residues. In DNA, the CDR3 is TGTGCCAGCAGCCACGGGACAGCCTCTGGAAACACCATATATTTT. Translation gives CASSHGTASGNTIYF.

CDR3: CASSFLAGGPTGELFF. CDR3 DNA sequence: TGCGCCAGCAGCTTTCTAGCGGGGGGGCCCACCGGGGAGCTGTTTTTT. The chain couples TRBV5-1 to TRBJ2-2; 12 nucleotides match TRBD2. This CDR3 spans 16 amino acids. Germline CDR1 reads SGHRS; CDR2 reads YFSETQ. V shed 2 bases, J shed 4 bases, and the junction held 3 bases outside the gene matches. Looking up the rest from reference TRBV5-1 and TRBJ2-2 gives the full variable domain: KAGVTQTPRYLIKTRGQQVTLSCSPISGHRSVSWYQQTPGQGLQFLFEYFSETQRNKGNFPGRFSGRQFSNSRSEMNVSTLELGDSALYLCASSFLAGGPTGELFFGEGSRLTVL.

The chain joins TRBV18 to TRBJ2-3, with D possibly matching TRBD1 (6 bases). V shed 0 bases and J shed 6 bases, with 13 bases lying between them. The CDR3 is 15 residues long. CDR1 is KGHSH and CDR2 is LQKENI in the germline V gene. CDR3 nucleotides: TGTGCCAGCTCACCACCACAGGGCCATCGGGATACGCAGTATTTT. As protein: CASSPPQGHRDTQYF.

This chain connects TRBV6-1 to TRBJ1-5; possible D gene TRBD1, 5 bases. V was pared by 6 bases and J by 0 bases, with 12 bases between. There are 15 residues in the CDR3. CDR1 MNHNS and CDR2 SASEGT come from the germline V gene. DNA of the CDR3: TGTGCCAGCAGCCTCGGTAGGGGTAGCAATCAGCCCCAGCATTTT. Protein sequence: CASSLGRGSNQPQHF.

The V and J genes are TRBV6-1 and TRBJ2-7; 8 bases match TRBD2. CDR3 length: 15 residues. CDR1 and CDR2 from the germline V gene are MNHNS and SASEGT. Losses at the gene ends were 6 bases for V and 2 bases for J; bases not matched to a gene: 9. CDR3 in DNA: TGTGCCAGCAGCGGAAGAAGCGGGGGAGCCTACGAGCAGTACTTC. This codes for CASSGRSGGAYEQYF.

V is TRBV10-2 and J is TRBJ1-6; D is unclear. This CDR3 has 13 residues. V was trimmed by 10 bases and J by 7 bases, leaving 14 bases between them. CDR1 and CDR2 from the germline V gene are WSHSY and SAAADI. CDR3 region: CATGSDGNSPLHF. CDR3 in DNA: TGCGCCACCGGATCCGACGGGAATTCACCCCTCCACTTT.